Given below is one T cell receptor (beta chain) in context. MiXCR, run by TCRdb on the PCR reads, gives a single entry per CDR3 protein. The sample has around 15,000 distinct CDR3 sequences; roughly 54% are singletons. This record belongs to a study of tumor-infiltrating lymphocytes in oesophageal squamous cell carcinoma. Germline loops: CDR1 SGHTA, CDR2 FQGNSA. Unmatched junction bases numbered 4, after V lost 3 bases and J lost 6 bases. The CDR3 extends over 14 amino acids. This receptor was identified in a female donor with esophageal squamous cell carcinoma. V usage is TRBV7-2 and J usage is TRBJ1-5; TRBD1 aligns across 8 bases. What was sequenced was esophageal tumor tissue. The CDR3 is CASSFGQGPQPQHF. The CDR3 DNA reads as TGTGCCAGCAGCTTCGGACAGGGCCCTCAGCCCCAGCATTTT.